A single sample gave rise to the 21 T cell receptor beta chains below, sequenced in a study of human T cells and chemical hapten exposure. It was unfractionated whole blood from which total RNA was extracted. MiXCR, run by TCRdb on the 5' RACE reads, gives a single entry per CDR3 protein. The profile shows about 140,000 distinct CDR3 sequences, approximately 4% of them singletons. The source of these receptors is a female donor in good health.

This clonotype has ten or more counts. The CDR3 is CSAREAANRDQPQHF. Here the CDR3 DNA reads TGCAGTGCTAGAGAGGCAGCCAACAGGGATCAGCCCCAGCATTTT. The rearrangement uses TRBV20-1 and TRBJ1-5; TRBD1 might be the D (6 bases). The V end lost 0 bases, the J end lost 5 bases, and 14 bases lay between the germline ends. The CDR3 consists of 15 residues. CDR1 and CDR2 from the germline V gene are DFQATT and SNEGSKA (reference sequence).

This clonotype appeared a few times. The V gene is TRBV7-8, the J gene TRBJ1-2; D is undetermined. This CDR3 is built from 15 residues. Per the germline V gene, CDR1 is SGHVS and CDR2 is FQNEAQ. V was clipped by 4 bases and J by 4 bases, with 16 bases between them. The CDR3 region is CASSSTGGSGYGYTF. The CDR3 nucleotides read TGTGCCAGCAGCTCCACTGGCGGCAGTGGCTATGGCTACACCTTC.

This clonotype was seen at least ten times. The V call is TRBV29-1, the J call TRBJ2-1; 8 nucleotides match TRBD2. The germline V gene has CDR1 SQVTM and CDR2 ANQGSEA. Losses at the gene ends were 7 bases for V and 6 bases for J; bases not matched to a gene: 8. The CDR3 extends over 13 amino acids. The CDR3 loop is CSGGGGGINEQFF. The CDR3, as DNA: TGCAGCGGTGGGGGCGGGGGGATCAATGAGCAGTTCTTC.

This clonotype was counted at least ten times. The chain employs TRBV7-8 and TRBJ1-1; TRBD1 is a possible D gene (5 bases). The V end lost 0 bases, the J end lost 3 bases, and 11 bases lay between the germline ends. Germline V CDR1 and CDR2: SGHVS, FQNEAQ. This CDR3 is 15 amino acids long. CDR3 bases: TGTGCCAGCAGCTTAGCGTTGAAGGGGCACACTGAAGCTTTCTTT. This encodes CASSLALKGHTEAFF.

This clonotype was seen repeatedly, ten times or more. CDR3 residues: CASDRGNNQPQHF. CDR3 nucleotide sequence: TGTGCCAGCGACCGGGGCAACAATCAGCCCCAGCATTTT. The chain uses TRBV6-6 and TRBJ1-5; possibly TRBD1 for D (5 bases). Germline lookup yields CDR1 MNHNY and CDR2 SVGAGI (reference sequence). The CDR3 totals 13 residues. Trimming pared 8 bases from V and 3 bases from J, leaving 11 bases between.

This clonotype was recorded at least ten times. This sequence joins TRBV2 and TRBJ1-1; D is unresolved. The V gene's germline CDR1 is SNHLY and CDR2 FYNNEI. The CDR3 has 16 amino acids. V shed 6 bases and J shed 1 base, with 18 bases lying between them. CDR3 protein: CASRTTLHKRNTEAFF. The CDR3 nucleotides read TGTGCCAGCAGAACTACACTACATAAGAGGAACACTGAAGCTTTCTTT.

At least ten counts were recorded for this clonotype. The chain recombines TRBV29-1 with TRBJ1-2; tentatively, D is TRBD1 (5 bases). The CDR3 sequence is 12 residues long. Germline CDR1 is SQVTM and CDR2 is ANQGSEA. V was pared by 1 base and J by 4 bases, with 7 bases between. The CDR3 spells CSVEGQGYGYTF. The CDR3 DNA reads as TGCAGCGTTGAAGGCCAGGGCTATGGCTACACCTTC.

This clonotype appeared many times. Germline and junction disagree at one end, which may indicate a read error. CDR3 protein: CATSRGGANRPQHF. The CDR3 DNA is TGTGCCACCAGCAGAGGAGGGGCCAATCGGCCCCAGCATTTT. The chain has TRBV15 and TRBJ1-5; a weak D match, TRBD1 (5 bases). The CDR3 spans 14 residues. The germline V gene has CDR1 LNHNV and CDR2 YYDKDF (reference sequence).

At least ten counts were recorded for this clonotype. The chain joins TRBV4-2 to TRBJ2-1; 10 nucleotides match TRBD2. V lost 3 bases, J lost 4 bases, and 6 bases stayed unmatched. Germline CDR1 is LGHNA and CDR2 is YNFKEQ. This CDR3 has 16 residues. CDR3 DNA: TGTGCCAGCAGCCAGGTAGCGGGGGGCCCATACAATGAGCAGTTCTTC. It codes for CASSQVAGGPYNEQFF.

In this sample, this clonotype turned up many times. This chain links TRBV20-1 with TRBJ2-5, with TRBD2 matching over 14 bases. The J segment lost 4 bases and the V segment lost 6 bases, leaving 13 bases of the junction unmatched. Germline CDR1 reads DFQATT; CDR2 reads SNEGSKA (reference sequence). The CDR3 has 17 residues. CDR3 protein: CSATRTSGGISSETQYF. The CDR3 DNA sequence: TGCAGTGCAACCCGGACTAGCGGGGGGATATCGTCAGAGACCCAGTACTTC.

The V and J genes are TRBV28 and TRBJ1-5, with 7 bases aligning to TRBD1. With 5 bases clipped from V and 2 bases from J, the junction kept 9 bases outside the gene matches. The CDR3 contains 16 residues. Germline loops: CDR1 MDHEN, CDR2 SYDVKM. CDR3: CASSPTTGRGNQPQHF. For the CDR3, the DNA is TGTGCCAGCAGTCCGACGACAGGGAGAGGCAATCAGCCCCAGCATTTT.

This clonotype was counted at least ten times. The chain couples TRBV20-1 to TRBJ1-1; D remains unclear. The V and J ends lost 3 bases and 1 base respectively, with 9 bases between them. There are 13 residues in the CDR3. In germline, CDR1 is DFQATT, CDR2 SNEGSKA (reference sequence). The CDR3 DNA reads as TGCAGTGCTAGTGCAGGACCGAACACTGAAGCTTTCTTT. It yields the protein CSASAGPNTEAFF.

This clonotype was seen many times. This chain uses TRBV4-1 with TRBJ1-2; 9 bases align to TRBD1. CDR1 is MGHRA, CDR2 YSYEKL, per germline. V gave up 6 bases and J gave up 5 bases; unmatched junction bases: 10. The CDR3 runs to 15 residues. The CDR3 spells CASSLQDRGGYGYTF. The CDR3 DNA is TGCGCCAGCAGTCTCCAGGACAGGGGCGGGTATGGCTACACCTTC.

This clonotype was counted ten times or more. The chain has TRBV5-1 and TRBJ2-7; 7 nucleotides align to TRBD2. The CDR3 covers 16 residues. Germline-derived CDR1 and CDR2 are SGHRS and YFSETQ. With 4 bases clipped from V and 4 bases from J, the junction kept 14 bases outside the gene matches. This chain's CDR3 is CASSLRTGGRGYEQYF. The CDR3 nucleotides are TGCGCCAGCAGCCTCCGAACGGGGGGACGGGGATACGAGCAGTACTTC.

This clonotype was counted many times. The chain couples TRBV13 to TRBJ1-1; tentative D call: TRBD1 (5 bases). The CDR3 is 13 amino acids. V lost 4 bases and J 6 bases, leaving 12 bases between the germline ends. Germline V gene data show CDR1 as PRHDT and CDR2 as FYEKMQ (reference sequence). CDR3 loop: CASSSDRRAEAFF. The CDR3 nucleotides read TGTGCCAGCAGCTCCGACAGAAGAGCTGAAGCTTTCTTT. Filled out from reference TRBV13 and TRBJ1-1, the complete variable domain reads AAGVIQSPRHLIKEKRETATLKCYPIPRHDTVYWYQQGPGQDPQFLISFYEKMQSDKGSIPDRFSAQQFSDYHSELNMSSLELGDSALYFCASSSDRRAEAFFGQGTRLTVV.

The chain uses TRBV4-2 and TRBJ1-1; 8 bases are shared with TRBD1. Germline V gives CDR1 LGHNA, CDR2 YNFKEQ. There are 15 residues in the CDR3. V dropped 5 bases and J dropped 3; count of bases not matched to a gene: 8. The chain's CDR3 is CASSEDRVFDTEAFF. The CDR3 DNA reads TGTGCCAGCAGCGAGGACAGGGTCTTTGACACTGAAGCTTTCTTT.

V gene TRBV6-1 combines with J gene TRBJ2-3; D could derive from TRBD1 or TRBD2 (6 bases each). The CDR3 covers 16 residues. Germline loops: CDR1 MNHNS, CDR2 SASEGT. The V gene lost 2 bases and the J gene lost 2 bases, with 14 bases spanning the gap. The CDR3 DNA follows: TGTGCCAGCAGTGAAAACCCGGGGGCCCTCACAGATACGCAGTATTTT. Amino acids: CASSENPGALTDTQYF.

In this sample, this clonotype turned up a few times. This chain uses TRBV6-5 with TRBJ2-1; 7 bases match TRBD2. V dropped 2 bases and J dropped 1; count of bases not matched to a gene: 2. The V gene's germline CDR1 is MNHEY and CDR2 SVGAGI. The CDR3 is 15 residues long. Here the CDR3 DNA reads TGTGCCAGCAGTTACACCGGGGGGTCCTACAATGAGCAGTTCTTC. Translated, it gives CASSYTGGSYNEQFF.

This clonotype was observed many times. Here the CDR3 DNA reads TGTGCCAGCAGTTTCGGATCCGCCGCTTTCTTT. Amino acids: CASSFGSAAFF. J is TRBJ1-1 and V is TRBV12-3 or TRBV12-4; D unclear. Deletions cut 3 bases from V and 11 bases from J, with 10 bases between. This CDR3 contains 11 residues.

This clonotype was observed many times. The chain recombines TRBV28 with TRBJ1-1; D not resolved. The CDR3 contains 11 residues. Germline loops: CDR1 MDHEN, CDR2 SYDVKM. The ends were cut back, 10 bases at V and 1 base at J, with 7 bases in the middle. The CDR3 here is CATGRNTEAFF. The CDR3 DNA sequence: TGTGCCACGGGGAGGAACACTGAAGCTTTCTTT.

This clonotype was recorded at least ten times. The rearrangement joins TRBV19 to TRBJ2-1; D is undetermined. Per germline, CDR1 LNHDA and CDR2 SQIVND (reference sequence). The CDR3 is 14 amino acids. Trimming took off 2 bases at V and 9 bases at J, with 14 bases between the two ends. CDR3 in amino acids: CASSIPSPTSEQFF. The CDR3 nucleotides are TGTGCCAGTAGTATACCGTCCCCTACTTCTGAGCAGTTCTTC. The complete variable domain, with remaining parts taken from reference TRBV19 and TRBJ2-1, reads DGGITQSPKYLFRKEGQNVTLSCEQNLNHDAMYWYRQDPGQGLRLIYYSQIVNDFQKGDIAEGYSVSREKKESFPLTVTSAQKNPTAFYLCASSIPSPTSEQFFGPGTRLTVL.